This TCR beta chain was obtained from a study of blood T cells in healthy people across ages. Every donor contributed 8 to 10 milliliters of peripheral blood by blood draw. Next came a second PCR, run for about 6 to 12 cycles, which used a sample-barcoded 5' primer along with a J-beta primer mix. Sequencing recovered at least 2.5 million CDR3-containing paired-end reads from each sample. One entry per CDR3 protein, called by TCRdb with MiXCR from the 5' RACE reads. The data contain roughly 1,700,000 distinct CDR3 sequences, roughly 30% of them singletons. The germline V gene encodes CDR1 MDHEN and CDR2 SYDVKM. V lost 5 bases, J lost 9 bases, and 19 bases lay in between. CDR3 length: 14 residues. For this clonotype: Its antigen is as yet unknown.

Whole-study results and caveats: It was the long-lived donors that had more naive CD4+ cells and higher diversity than aged donors. Age brought a roughly linear fall in TCR beta diversity measured per million T cells.

The specimen sequenced was blood. The chain couples TRBV28 to TRBJ2-5; no firm D call. The TCR was taken from a woman aged 25 to 39 in good health. The DNA for the CDR3 is TGTGCCAGCAGTGCGAACCGGGCCCCTCGGGCCCAGTACTTC. It encodes CASSANRAPRAQYF.